The present T cell receptor beta chain was sequenced within a study of OX40 agonist ivuxolimab in advanced cancers. CDR1 and CDR2 (germline): LNHDA, SQIVND (reference sequence). There are 12 residues in the CDR3. Between the trimmed V and J ends, which lost 6 bases and 6 bases, there was a span of 9 bases. Sequencing used immunoSEQ multiplex PCR; TCRdb keeps in-frame clones, though not all of them. The sample comprises about 55,000 clones, 77% of which are singletons, and 5% to 6.5% rests with the top ten. The receptor was isolated from an adult with an advanced solid tumor such as melanoma, head and neck, liver or kidney cancer. This specimen consisted of CD4+ or CD8+ T cells sorted from blood, obtained in a trial of the OX40 agonist ivuxolimab. This sequence joins TRBV19 and TRBJ2-1; no definite D call. Here the CDR3 reads CASSRLGNEQFF. CDR3 sequence (DNA): TGTGCCAGTAGCCGATTGGGCAATGAGCAGTTCTTC.